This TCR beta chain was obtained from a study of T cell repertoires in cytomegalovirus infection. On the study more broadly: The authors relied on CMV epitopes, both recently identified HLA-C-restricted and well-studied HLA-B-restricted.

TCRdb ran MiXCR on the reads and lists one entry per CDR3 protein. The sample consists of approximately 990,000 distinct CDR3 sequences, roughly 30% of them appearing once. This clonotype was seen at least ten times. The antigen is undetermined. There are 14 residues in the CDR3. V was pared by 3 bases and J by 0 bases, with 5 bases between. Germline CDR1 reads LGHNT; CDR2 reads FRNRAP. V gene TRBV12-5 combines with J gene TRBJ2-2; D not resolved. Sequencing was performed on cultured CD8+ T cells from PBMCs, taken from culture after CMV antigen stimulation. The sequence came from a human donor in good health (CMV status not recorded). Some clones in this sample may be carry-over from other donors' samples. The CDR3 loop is CASGFTSNTGELFF. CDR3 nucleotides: TGTGCTAGTGGTTTCACTTCGAACACCGGGGAGCTGTTTTTT.